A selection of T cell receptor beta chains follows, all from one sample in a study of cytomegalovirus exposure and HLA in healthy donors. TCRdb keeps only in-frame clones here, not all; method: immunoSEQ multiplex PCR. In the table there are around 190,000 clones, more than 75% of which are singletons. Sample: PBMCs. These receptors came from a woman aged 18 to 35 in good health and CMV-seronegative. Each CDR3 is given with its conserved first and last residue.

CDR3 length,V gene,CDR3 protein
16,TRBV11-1,CASSRQYTPPYNEQFF
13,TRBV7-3,CASSLSSNTEAFF
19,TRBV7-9,CASSLSLGLAGGSYNEQFF
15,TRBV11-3,CASSYRTSEIYEQYF
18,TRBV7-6,CASSPIGGSSIGTDTQYF
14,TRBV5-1,CASSFSQGDYEQYF
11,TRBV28,CASSQSGGKFF
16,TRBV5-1,CASSPGQGSVNTEAFF
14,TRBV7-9,CASSLRDITDTQYF
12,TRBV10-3,CAILSSSDTQYF
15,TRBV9,CASSAGTSFPYEQYF
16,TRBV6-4,CASRSPRSESSYEQYF
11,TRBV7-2,CASTSGDTQYF
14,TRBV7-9,CASSLGGGLGGYTF
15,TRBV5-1,CASSFRDRGPYEQYF
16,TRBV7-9,CASSLIGGQNTGELFF
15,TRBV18,CASSRAAGSGNTIYF
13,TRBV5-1,CASSAGQVTQQFF
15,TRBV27,CASSFTGGSLYEQYF
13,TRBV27,CASRSGSSYEQYF
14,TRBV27,CASSWTGGQEEQYF
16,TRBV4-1,CASSHSQGARNTEAFF
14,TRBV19,CASSIEGHHEKLFF
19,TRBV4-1,CASSQDGDRLAGGYNEQFF
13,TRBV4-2,CASSQAGDTEAFF
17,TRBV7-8,CASSLPRGTGDYNEQFF
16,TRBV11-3,CASSLVSGKGTDTQYF
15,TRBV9,CASSVTGENTGELFF
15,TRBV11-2,CASSHSPPLNTEAFF
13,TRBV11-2,CASSPGTRETQYF
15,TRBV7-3,CASSPVTRDTGELFF
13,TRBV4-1,CASSPFTTNEQFF
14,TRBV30,CAWQTGSRGNTIYF
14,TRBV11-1,CASCDTGSSYEQYF
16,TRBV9,CASSDRDRGNQETQYF
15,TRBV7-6,CASSVSGSGRDEQYF
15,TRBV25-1,CASSGYRASTDTQYF
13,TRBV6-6,CASIDSPGNTIYF
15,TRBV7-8,CASSLRDRGNTEAFF
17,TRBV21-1,CASSSNDDSPRAYEQYF